This record looks at one T cell receptor (beta chain) sequence and its context. Which antigen it targets is not known. Base qualities are not at hand, and no much larger clone is one base apart. The data derive from a study of blood T cell repertoires in COVID-19 (dated by TCRdb to 2020 to 2021). At the level of the whole study: Samples covering the acute and convalescent phases of COVID-19 were provided by collaborators in the United States, Italy and Spain. Sample metadata almost always included a de-identified subject ID, COVID-19 status, age in years and sex. Where HLA class I and class II types were available, the types were taken from metadata supplied by the sample provider, not from assay-based typing. The samples were drawn from two sources: the first 160 participants of the ongoing ImmuneRACE study, and 1,000 to 1,500 subjects contributed by 6 global collaborators. A freely available public database, intended as a resource for researchers studying the immune response to SARS-CoV-2, is where the repertoires were released. The dataset comprised deeply sampled blood TCRbeta repertoires from subjects exposed to, actively infected with, or recovered from COVID-19. The prospective study material was composed of cDNA or gDNA derived from T cells, B-cell-depleted T cells, or PBMCs.

TCRbeta CDR3 regions were amplified from genomic DNA by means of the immunoSEQ Assay, a bias-controlled multiplex PCR. For the original study's pipeline: The number of nucleated cells in each sample was estimated by amplification of reference gene primers within the assay. Sequence reads were collapsed and filtered to measure the absolute abundance of every unique TCRbeta CDR3 rearrangement. For each sample, productive Simpson clonality was calculated by taking the square root of Simpson's diversity index across productive rearrangements. TCRdb carries this immuneACCESS record with in-frame sequences only. Its versions omit some clonotypes, under half of them owing to an unresolved V gene in the studies checked, with the rest unexplained. V, J and clone size derive from that table, while D and trimming were established from the DNA sequence. The sample profile shows over 200,000 clones; 80% to 90% of them were found once. Clones ranked in the top ten supply 9% to 12% of the sample.

Beyond this particular receptor, the publication reports: The amount of clinical and demographic metadata varied by source and participant and was provided uncurated.

Participants in the prospective study were aged about 18 to 89 years, lived in under 30 United States geographic areas, and enrolled through a virtual design. Cohort assignment in the prospective study relied on participant-reported clinical history from a screening survey and a study questionnaire. Each participant in the prospective study had whole blood, serum and a nasopharyngeal or oropharyngeal swab collected by mobile phlebotomists. Prospective study participants could optionally give additional blood draws and questionnaires over an approximately two-month period. Before DNA extraction, prospective study blood samples were shipped either frozen or at room temperature. V loses 0 bases, J loses 5 bases, and the germline ends lie 19 bases apart. In the germline V gene, CDR1 corresponds to LGHNA and CDR2 to YSLEER. The CDR3, from cysteine to phenylalanine, totals 17 residues. Only the CDR3 DNA is retained, 51 bases long and in frame from the first base.

The receptor was derived from a man aged 18 to 29 with acute COVID-19. The V and J segments used are TRBV4-3 and TRBJ2-5, with TRBD1 as a weak D call on 6 bases. Sequences were obtained from PBMCs or T cells enriched from blood (not recorded which). The CDR3 protein is CASSQDREQGDRETQYF. The nucleotide sequence reads TGCGCCAGCAGCCAAGATCGTGAACAGGGAGACAGGGAGACCCAGTACTTC.